This T cell receptor (beta chain) appears in the sequencing data of a study of response to subunit inactivated influenza vaccine (dated by TCRdb to about 2018). For context, the study as a whole: Deep quantitative profiling of the T cell receptor repertoire was used in the study to follow responses to a trivalent subunit inactivated influenza vaccine.

In regard to this clonotype: Which antigen it targets is not known. Base qualities are not at hand, and no much larger clone is one base apart.

Library creation used RT-PCR. For sequencing, an Illumina HiSeq 2500 was employed. The public sequencing data were trimmed at Q25 with fastp and processed into clonotypes with MiXCR by TCRdb, which kept only in-frame beta chains. A single entry per CDR3 protein holds the most common genes and DNA from its merged rows. The sample table contains roughly 620,000 distinct CDR3 sequences; only one count was recorded for about 11% of them. Clones ranked in the top ten supply approximately 11% of the sample. V ends up 5 bases short and J 4 bases short, with an unmatched junction base count of 7. CDR1 and CDR2, looked up from the germline V gene, are SQVTM and ANQGSEA. Including the terminal cysteine and phenylalanine, the CDR3 comprises 14 residues. CDR3 DNA is the only sequence kept; it has 42 bases, read in frame from the first base. Beyond this particular receptor, the publication reports: It was suggested by the authors that each seasonal influenza vaccination may recruit only a limited number of new T cells.

These data also formed part of another study, on T cells expressing NK-cell markers. From that second study: 5'RACE template switching, by which a universal primer site and unique molecular identifiers were added, was used to make TCR beta cDNA libraries. TCR beta-chain repertoires were profiled in sorted CD3+CD56+NKG2C+, CD3+CD56+NKG2C- and CD3+CD56-NKG2C+ T-cell subsets from several donors. Among the eight sequenced donors, only one was HCMV-seronegative, while the other seven were HCMV-seropositive. In several experiments an anti-gammadeltaTCR antibody was added to restrict sorting to alphabetaTCR-expressing T cells. In roughly 6 donors, the dominant CD3+CD56+NKG2C+ clonotypes were found to rank among the top 10 CD8+ clonotypes and to make up about 1.0-7.0% of CD8+ T cells. Those dominant clonotypes were again the most abundant among CD3+CD56-NKG2C+ cells in several donors, at about 28.3-65%. It remained unclear whether the expanded NKG2C-expressing T cell clones were specific for HCMV antigens. Randomly selected healthy volunteers, three men and five women, were used as the eight sequenced donors. HCMV serostatus was determined by detecting HCMV-specific IgG in serum with a commercial ELISA kit. Peripheral blood mononuclear cells were isolated from blood by Ficoll density gradient centrifugation. For 5 or 6 donors, unsorted PBMC were also used to sequence bulk peripheral blood T-cell repertoires. Synthesis of cDNA was primed from the TCR beta constant segment and was followed by two consecutive PCR amplification steps. The libraries were sequenced on Illumina HiSeq 2000/2500, MiSeq or NextSeq, producing 2 x 150 bp reads. MIGEC was used to demultiplex reads and group reads by UMI, and MiTCR was used to assemble and quantify clonotypes. To remove erroneous sequences, TCR cDNA sequences were retained only when supported by two or more reads. The tcR package was used for downstream repertoire analysis, with clonotypes matched between fractions based on CDR3 nucleotide sequence plus V segment. VDJmatch was used to annotate antigen specificity against VDJdb, with one amino acid substitution in CDR3 permitted.

This TCR derives from a man between 45 and 60 years old who received an inactivated influenza vaccine. Donor details come from another sample of the same person, matched by shared clones. The sequencing used PBMCs from blood, collected on the day of vaccination. The rearranged chain carries TRBV29-1 and TRBJ2-3; 9 middle bases align to TRBD1. The sequenced DNA is TGCAGCGTTTTCCCCGGGACAGGGTCAGATACGCAGTATTTT. It encodes CSVFPGTGSDTQYF.